These T cell receptor beta chains were read from a single sample in a study of OX40 agonist ivuxolimab in advanced cancers. Generated by immunoSEQ multiplex PCR, the TCRdb table keeps only in-frame clones and is missing some. This table holds more than 7,000 clones, 85% to 90% found once. This specimen consisted of CD4+ or CD8+ T cells sorted from blood, obtained in a trial of the OX40 agonist ivuxolimab. These TCRs come from an adult with an advanced solid tumor such as melanoma, head and neck, liver or kidney cancer. CDR3s include the opening cysteine and the closing phenylalanine or tryptophan. A D gene is named only where the DNA matches it firmly. Not all rows give a size; the values are once, few, many and, for expanded clones, a class.

TRBV11-2	once	-	TRBJ2-1	CASSLAWGQGTDEQFF	TGTGCCAGCAGCTTAGCTTGGGGGCAGGGGACCGATGAGCAGTTCTTC
TRBV5-6	-	-	TRBJ2-1	CASSWGRILYNEQFF	TGTGCCAGCAGCTGGGGGCGAATTCTCTACAATGAGCAGTTCTTC
TRBV5-8	-	-	TRBJ1-2	CASRSGHYGYTF	TGTGCCAGCAGATCGGGGCATTATGGCTACACCTTC
TRBV19	once	-	TRBJ1-2	CASSIDLGAGNYGYTF	TGTGCCAGTAGTATAGATCTCGGCGCAGGGAATTATGGCTACACCTTC
TRBV13	once	-	TRBJ2-7	CASSFSQGARKYF	TGTGCCAGCAGCTTCTCACAGGGCGCCAGGAAGTACTTC
TRBV2	-	-	TRBJ1-2	CASSDALLNYGYTF	TGTGCCAGCAGTGACGCTCTACTGAACTATGGCTACACCTTC
TRBV16	once	-	TRBJ2-5	CASSQYGPGGETQYF	TGTGCCAGCAGCCAATATGGTCCAGGCGGGGAGACCCAGTACTTC
TRBV29-1	-	TRBD2	TRBJ2-3	CSVVLVAGRTDTQYF	TGCAGCGTTGTTTTAGTAGCGGGGCGCACAGATACGCAGTATTTT
TRBV5-1	-	TRBD1	TRBJ1-5	CASSLGTGGAGNQPQHF	TGCGCCAGCAGCTTAGGGACAGGGGGCGCTGGGAATCAGCCCCAGCATTTT
TRBV21-1	-	-	TRBJ1-2	CASSRGGTRGHYGYTF	TGTGCCAGCAGCAGGGGGGGGACCCGGGGACACTATGGCTACACCTTC
TRBV18	-	TRBD1	TRBJ1-4	CASSPDRGRGGYEKLFF	TGTGCCAGCTCACCAGACAGGGGTCGTGGGGGATATGAAAAACTGTTTTTT
TRBV7-3	-	TRBD1	TRBJ1-1	CASSYGQGAEAFF	TGTGCCAGCAGCTACGGACAGGGGGCTGAAGCTTTCTTT
TRBV2	once	TRBD2	TRBJ2-5	CASSELAGGPGIEETQYF	TGTGCCAGCAGTGAACTAGCGGGGGGGCCGGGTATAGAGGAGACCCAGTACTTC
TRBV7-6	-	-	TRBJ1-5	CASSLAQGWNQPQHF	TGTGCCAGCAGCTTAGCGCAAGGCTGGAATCAGCCCCAGCATTTT
TRBV9	-	-	TRBJ1-2	CASSVGGAFTYGYTF	TGTGCCAGCAGCGTAGGAGGGGCGTTCACCTATGGCTACACCTTC
TRBV4-1	-	-	TRBJ2-7	CASSYGGPYEQYF	TGCGCCAGCAGCTACGGCGGCCCCTACGAGCAGTACTTC
TRBV28	-	-	TRBJ2-7	CASRDGGYSYEQYF	TGTGCCAGCAGGGATGGAGGGTATTCCTACGAGCAGTACTTC
TRBV7-6	once	TRBD2	TRBJ2-7	CASSLLAGAYEQYF	TGTGCCAGCAGCTTACTAGCGGGAGCTTACGAGCAGTACTTC
TRBV4-1	few	-	TRBJ1-4	CASSQGGNEKLFF	TGCGCCAGCAGCCAAGGGGGCAATGAAAAACTGTTTTTT